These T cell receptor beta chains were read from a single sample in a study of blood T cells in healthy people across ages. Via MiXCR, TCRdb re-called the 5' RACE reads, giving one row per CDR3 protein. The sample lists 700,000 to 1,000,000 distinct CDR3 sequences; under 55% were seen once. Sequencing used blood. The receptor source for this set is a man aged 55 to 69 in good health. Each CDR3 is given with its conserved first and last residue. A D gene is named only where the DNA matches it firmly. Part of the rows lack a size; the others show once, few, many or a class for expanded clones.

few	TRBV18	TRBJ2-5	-	TGTGCCAGCTCACCACGGCAGGGTGCGTTTGAAGAGACCCAGTACTTC	CASSPRQGAFEETQYF
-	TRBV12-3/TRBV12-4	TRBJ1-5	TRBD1	TGTGCCAGCAGCCAGGGACAGGGGAAACAGCCCCAGCATTTT	CASSQGQGKQPQHF
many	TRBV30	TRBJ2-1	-	TGTGCCTGGAGTGTGTGGGGACGGAGCTCCTACAATGAGCAGTTCTTC	CAWSVWGRSSYNEQFF
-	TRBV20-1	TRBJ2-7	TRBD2	TGCAGTGCGGGACTAGCGGGGGGCATTGCGACCTACGAGCAGTACTTC	CSAGLAGGIATYEQYF
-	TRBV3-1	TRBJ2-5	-	TGTGCCAGCAGCCAAAGGGAGGCTCAAGAGACCCAGTACTTC	CASSQREAQETQYF
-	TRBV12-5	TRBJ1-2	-	TGTGCTAGTGGTTTAGAGGGGGGGATAAATGGCTACACCTTC	CASGLEGGINGYTF
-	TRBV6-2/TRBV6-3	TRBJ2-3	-	TGTGCCAGCAATTACGGCCTAACGACCTCCACAGATACGCAGTATTTT	CASNYGLTTSTDTQYF
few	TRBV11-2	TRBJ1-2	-	TGTGCCAGCAGCTTAGACCGGACGTATGGCTACACCTTC	CASSLDRTYGYTF
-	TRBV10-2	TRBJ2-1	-	TGCGCCAGCACTTTCGACGAAAACAACAATGAGCAGTTCTTC	CASTFDENNNEQFF
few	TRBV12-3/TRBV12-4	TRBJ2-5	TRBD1	TGTGCCAGCAGTTGGGGACAGTCGGAGACCCAGTACTTC	CASSWGQSETQYF
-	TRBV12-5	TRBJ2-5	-	TGTGCTAGTGCCCCTTGGGAGAAGTCGGGTGGGCCCCAGGGCCAAGAGACCCAGTACTTC	CASAPWEKSGGPQGQETQYF
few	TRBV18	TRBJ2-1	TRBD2	TGTGCCAGCTCACCGGAGGGGAGCGGGGGGACCTCCTACAATGAGCAGTTCTTC	CASSPEGSGGTSYNEQFF
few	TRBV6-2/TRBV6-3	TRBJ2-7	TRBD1	TGTGCCAGCAGTCGACAGGGGGCCACCTCCGAGCAGTACTTC	CASSRQGATSEQYF
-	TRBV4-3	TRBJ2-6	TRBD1	TGCGCCAGCAGCCAAGAAGGGGGCTCTGGGGCCAGCGTCCTGACTTTC	CASSQEGGSGASVLTF
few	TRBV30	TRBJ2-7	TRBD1	TGTGCCTGGAGCATTACCGGGACAGGGGACTACGAGCAGTACTTC	CAWSITGTGDYEQYF
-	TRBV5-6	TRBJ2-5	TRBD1	TGTGCCAGCAGTTACGGACAGGGAGCTTTAGAGACCCAGTACTTC	CASSYGQGALETQYF
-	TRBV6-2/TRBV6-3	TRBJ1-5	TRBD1	TGTGCCAGCGACAGGGTTGCAAGTCAGCCCCAGCATTTT	CASDRVASQPQHF
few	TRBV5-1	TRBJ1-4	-	TGCGCCAGCAGCTTGGAACGGCAGAAAGGGGGTGAAAAACTGTTTTTT	CASSLERQKGGEKLFF
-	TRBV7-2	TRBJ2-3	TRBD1	TGTGCCAGCAGCCCTCGACAGGGGGCGGGAGGAGATACGCAGTATTTT	CASSPRQGAGGDTQYF
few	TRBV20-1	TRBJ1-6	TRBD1	TGCAGTGCCTTGACAGGGGACTACTTTAAGAGTAATTCACCCCTCCACTTT	CSALTGDYFKSNSPLHF
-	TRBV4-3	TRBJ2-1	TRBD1	TGCGCCAGCAGCCAAGTACGGGGACAGGGAAGCTCCTACAATGAGCAGTTCTTC	CASSQVRGQGSSYNEQFF
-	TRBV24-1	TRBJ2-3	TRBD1	TGTGCCACCAGTGATAAGGGACAGGGGGTTCAAACGCAGTATTTT	CATSDKGQGVQTQYF
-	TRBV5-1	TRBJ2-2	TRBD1	TGCGCCAGCGGACCTAGAACAGGGGCCCAGAACACCGGGGAGCTGTTTTTT	CASGPRTGAQNTGELFF
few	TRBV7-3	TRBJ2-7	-	TGTGCCAGCAGCGAAATACCCGGCAAACACCATCTAGGTGGCGAGCAGTACTTC	CASSEIPGKHHLGGEQYF
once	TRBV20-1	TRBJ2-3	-	TGCAGTGCTAGAGAATCGCTAGAGCTTCATACGCAGTATTTT	CSARESLELHTQYF
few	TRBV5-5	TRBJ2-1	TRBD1	TGTGCCAGCAGCTTGGAGGGACAGGAGTACAATGAGCAGTTCTTC	CASSLEGQEYNEQFF
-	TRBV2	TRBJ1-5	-	TGTGCCAGCAGTGAGAGGGCAGGGCAAGGACTGCCCCAGCATTTT	CASSERAGQGLPQHF
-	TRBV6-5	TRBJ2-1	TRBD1	TGTGCCAGCAGACCCGGGACAGTTAACAATGAGCAGTTCTTC	CASRPGTVNNEQFF
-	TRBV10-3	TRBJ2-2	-	TGTGCCATCAGTGAGTCTTTTATTGTGCGGGACGGACGCACCGGGGAGCTGTTTTTT	CAISESFIVRDGRTGELFF